Sequencing of this TCR beta chain was carried out in a study of blood T cells in healthy people across ages. In regard to this clonotype: What it binds is not known.

Study-level findings and limits: There were more naive CD4+ cells and higher diversity in long-lived donors than in aged donors.

Primers used in a second PCR of roughly 7 to 12 cycles were a sample-barcoded 5' primer and a J-beta primer mix. Every sample returned 2.5 million or more CDR3-containing paired-end reads. In TCRdb, the 5' RACE reads were re-called with MiXCR into one record per CDR3 protein. The data contain 750,000 to 950,000 distinct CDR3 sequences, about 29% of them singletons. These records were also assigned to another study, of T cells of mothers and their children.

The sequenced sample was blood. This receptor was taken from a woman aged 40 to 50 in good health.

The CDR3 DNA reads TGTGCCAGCAGCCAAGATTCGGGACTAGCCTCCTCTGGGGCCAACGTCCTGACTTTC. This translates into CASSQDSGLASSGANVLTF. The V and J genes are TRBV4-2 and TRBJ2-6; 9 bases are shared with TRBD2. Germline loops: CDR1 LGHNA, CDR2 YNFKEQ. After removal of 0 bases from V and 0 bases from J, the junction contained 6 bases not matched to a gene. There are 19 residues in the CDR3.